This T cell receptor (beta chain) was found in a study of blood T cell repertoires in COVID-19. Study-level information: Samples came from the United States, Italy and Spain, spanning acute and convalescent COVID-19. The cDNA or gDNA used as material had been derived from T cells, B-cell-depleted T cells, or PBMCs.

The CDR3 totals 14 residues. J lost 9 bases, V lost 6 bases, and 8 bases had no gene match. Germline-derived CDR1 and CDR2 are MNHEY and SVGAGI. Per the authors' pipeline: The assay estimated nucleated cells by amplifying reference gene primers. Here immunoSEQ multiplex PCR was the method, and the copy in TCRdb shows in-frame clones only, minus some. D and trimming come from the DNA, and the V and J calls and clone size come from that table. The sample includes about 220,000 clones, about 85% seen only once; the top ten take 2.9%. The source material was peripheral blood. The V gene is TRBV6-5, the J gene TRBJ2-7, with 13 bases fitting TRBD2. The source is a man in his fifties who had recovered from COVID-19. As DNA, the CDR3 is TGTGCCAGCAGGCCGGGACTAGCGGGATTAGGGCAGTACTTC. Amino acids: CASRPGLAGLGQYF.